A single sample gave rise to the 5 T cell receptor beta chains below, sequenced in a study of tumor-infiltrating lymphocytes in primary liver carcinoma. Total RNA amounting to 500 ng was the source from which TCR beta cDNA was made with a constant-region primer. Three nested multiplex PCR rounds, a slightly modified ARM-PCR method, built the TCR beta libraries. Researchers ran the first two PCR rounds for approximately 9 cycles each with TRBV1-TRBV30 forward primers and a C-beta reverse primer. Each CDR3 protein gets one entry after TCRdb re-called the multiplex PCR reads with MiXCR. The repertoire holds 30,000 to 35,000 distinct CDR3 sequences, with 70% to 80% as singletons. Unsorted bulk tissue (roughly 20-31 mg) underwent RNA and DNA co-extraction. Material for sequencing was liver tumor tissue from sampling region 5. Noted subset: tumor region T5, tumor centre. The source is a man aged 40-49 years with primary liver carcinoma and hepatitis B virus infection.

As regards this clonotype: The missing conserved phenylalanine or tryptophan at the end of this CDR3 makes a read error likely. The CDR3 DNA is TGTGCCAGCAACCAAGAGTACGGACAGGGCTTTTGGGCTGAAGCTTTCCAT. This translates into CASNQEYGQGFWAEAFH. V and J are TRBV4-2 and TRBJ1-1; 8 positions agree with TRBD1. The CDR3 is 17 residues long. Germline CDR1 is LGHNA and CDR2 is YNFKEQ.

This clonotype was counted at least ten times. This chain links TRBV11-1 with TRBJ2-2, with 7 bases matching TRBD1. V lost 4 bases to trimming and J lost 4 bases; unmatched junction nucleotides: 6. CDR3 length: 15 residues. Germline loops: CDR1 SGHAT, CDR2 FQDESV (reference sequence). CDR3 protein: CASSSRGSSTGELFF. The CDR3 bases are TGTGCCAGCAGCTCCAGGGGGTCGTCCACCGGGGAGCTGTTTTTT.

This clonotype was seen a handful of times. This sequence may be a read error, since a much larger clone differs from it by one base. The V and J genes are TRBV21-1 and TRBJ2-2; TRBD2 was called by the table and not checked on the DNA. TRBV21-1 is marked as a pseudogene. The CDR3 runs to 16 residues. In DNA, the CDR3 is TGTGCCAGCAGCAAAGACACTAGCGGGATCACCGGGGAGCTGTTTTTT. This sequence encodes CASSKDTSGITGELFF.

Concerning this clonotype: Lacking the conserved final phenylalanine or tryptophan, this CDR3 likely reflects a read error. The V call is TRBV5-6, the J call TRBJ2-3, with D tentatively TRBD1 (6 bases). This CDR3 contains 15 residues. CDR1 SGHDT and CDR2 YYEEEE come from the germline V gene. The CDR3 DNA reads TGTACCAGCAGCACGGGACAAAGAACGTCAGATACGCAGTATTTG. Its translation is CTSSTGQRTSDTQYL.

This clonotype was counted a few times. One end of the junction fails to match germline, which may point to a read error. This sequence joins TRBV4-1 and TRBJ2-2; either TRBD1 or TRBD2 may supply D (5 bases each). This CDR3 is 12 amino acids long. Germline CDR1 is MGHRA and CDR2 is YSYEKL. The CDR3 nucleotides are TGCGCCAACAGCCAAGAAGCCGGGGACCTGTTTTTC. Protein product: CANSQEAGDLFF.